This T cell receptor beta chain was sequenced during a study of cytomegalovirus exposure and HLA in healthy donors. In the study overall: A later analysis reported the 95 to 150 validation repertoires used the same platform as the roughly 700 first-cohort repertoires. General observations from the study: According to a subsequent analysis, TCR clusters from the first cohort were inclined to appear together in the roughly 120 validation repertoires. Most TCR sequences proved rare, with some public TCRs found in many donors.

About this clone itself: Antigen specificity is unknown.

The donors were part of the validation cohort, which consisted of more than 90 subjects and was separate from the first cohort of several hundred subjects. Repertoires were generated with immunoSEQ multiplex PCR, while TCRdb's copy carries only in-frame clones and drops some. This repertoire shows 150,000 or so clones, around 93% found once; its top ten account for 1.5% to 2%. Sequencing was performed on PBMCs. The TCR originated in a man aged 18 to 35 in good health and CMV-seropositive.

The CDR3, as DNA: TGTGCCAGCAGCTTAGGCGGCGGGGCGTACCAAGAGACCCAGTACTTC. It encodes CASSLGGGAYQETQYF. V and J are TRBV7-9 and TRBJ2-5; perhaps TRBD2 as D (6 bases). In germline, CDR1 is SEHNR, CDR2 FQNEAQ (reference sequence). This CDR3 spans 16 amino acids. V was shortened by 1 base and J by 0 bases, with 12 bases between the two germline ends.